This TCR beta chain appears in the sequencing data of a study of cytomegalovirus exposure and HLA in healthy donors listed by TCRdb under 2017. Background for the entire study: In an earlier analysis of some 550 of the donors, less than 350 Gb of sequence data and some 120 million unique TCR beta sequences from approximately 180 million T cells were reported. An early release covering around 630 HLA-typed donors comprised about 310 gigabases of sequencing data and approximately 85 million unique TCR sequences. An earlier analysis of approximately 580 of the donors used high-throughput TCR beta sequencing to judge whether each TCR beta V gene segment behaved as functional or pseudogenic. Because of strong linkage in the cohort, a handful of DR-DQ haplotypes were treated as single units for association and clustering. Across 300 to 500 genotyped donors of the cohort, an average of approximately 200,000 unique TCR beta nucleotide sequences per donor were sequenced, and approximately 17% of those sequences were non-productive. The study profiled the T cell repertoires of fewer than 850 subjects by immunosequencing and related them to cytomegalovirus serostatus. In a later genetic analysis, genome-wide SNP genotypes for about 65% of the roughly 670 donors were used, and that subset was treated as a discovery cohort. The study aimed to test whether signatures of past pathogen exposure could be identified by cataloging public T cell receptors. Among the 398 genotyped donors, 81% belonged to the genetic ancestry cluster associated with self-reported Caucasian donors. Alongside the repertoire data, information on donor age, sex, ethnicity and CMV serostatus was compiled. Class I and class II HLA loci were covered by the typing at four-digit resolution. High-throughput TCR immunosequencing, statistical association of individual TCRs with disease status, and machine learning were combined to predict cytomegalovirus infection status. Rather than drawing on any new phenotypic data, the later analysis identified candidate immune exposures from TCR beta sequences and the way those sequences occurred across donors. Typing coverage varied by locus: roughly 620-640 donors for A, B, C, DRB1 and DQB1; about 520 for DQA1; about 590 for DPA1; approximately 490 for DPB1. A separate validation cohort of approximately 120 different subjects was used in addition to the roughly 700-subject first cohort. All discovery cohort repertoires had been generated using a single sequencing platform. In a later analysis, previously published TCR beta repertoires from 666 donors were re-analyzed and high-resolution HLA genotyping was added so that TCR occurrence patterns could be studied. General findings and caveats noted by the study authors: Broadly in line with IMGT annotations, most TCR beta V segments showed up in productive rearrangements about 87% or about 30% of the time in an earlier analysis of approximately 600 of the donors. The presence/absence analyses assumed that sequencing depth was roughly uniform across donors, and that assumption may not be true. Specific HLA alleles were associated with 15,000 to 20,000 TCR beta sequences at a false discovery rate of 0.05 in a later analysis. Immune exposure information for the cohort was limited to CMV serostatus. A group of highly shared sequence variants was considered likely to be a technical artifact of the sequencing pipeline. A later genetic analysis associated a missense DCLRE1C variant with V-gene and J-gene trimming of TCR beta chains, and an independent cohort replicated the association. A later genetic analysis reported fewer N-insertions in productive TCRs among donors in an Asian-associated ancestry cluster than the roughly 670-donor mean. In both the original and validation cohorts, the classifier was reported to diagnose cytomegalovirus status with high specificity and sensitivity. The earlier analysis of 587 of the donors excluded roughly 16 rarely observed V segments, including chromosome 9 orphons, because counts were too low. The study listed approximately 160 TCR beta chains as associated with cytomegalovirus. Because HLA typing was missing for some donors at each locus, association tests included only the typed subset. Most TCR sequences were observed very rarely across donors, whereas some public TCRs were present in many individuals. Strong co-occurrence of HLA alleles, especially DR and DQ, made assigning TCR associations to individual alleles difficult. Linkage disequilibrium might explain the correlated functional status among segregating V segments, but an unknown experimental factor could not be ruled out. In a later analysis, the rate of TCR association differed among HLA loci, with DRB1 alleles having the most associated TCRs and HLA-C alleles having the fewest. In vitro tests confirmed that a few of the cytomegalovirus-associated TCR beta chains recognize cytomegalovirus antigens. In a later analysis, most CMV-associated TCR beta chains were found to appear HLA-restricted, with HLA associations seemingly driven largely by CMV exposure. It was suggested by the authors that the approach could potentially be generalized to other disease states and immunological phenotypes. In a later analysis, HLA-associated TCR beta chains were found to be more clonally expanded and to have lower generation probabilities than equally common non-associated chains. A later analysis reported that several top co-occurrence clusters appeared linked to parvovirus B19, influenza, CMV and Epstein-Barr virus. Some IMGT-functional V segments, including TRBV6-2 and TRBV6-3, could not be told apart with the 87-base-pair reads, so those segments were excluded. A further reported finding was that TCR beta sequences accurately predicted the HLA-A and HLA-B alleles for most subjects in the first cohort. Only TCR beta chains were sequenced in this cohort, and the absence of alpha or paired-chain data limited detectable features.

The cohort was made up of around 720 healthy bone marrow donors. At the time of sampling, all cohort members were nominally healthy, though unrecorded immune exposures were likely present. The donor was CMV seropositive and belonged to the group of 250 to 300 seropositive cohort members. A peripheral blood sample was collected from each donor, and TCR beta sequencing was performed on peripheral blood mononuclear cells. The Qiagen DNeasy Blood Extraction Kit was used to extract genomic DNA from the blood cell samples. CDR1 and CDR2, looked up from the germline V gene, are MGHRA and YSYEKL. V and J lose 4 bases and 6 bases, and a span of 3 bases separates them. The CDR3 runs 11 amino acids, cysteine and phenylalanine included. CDR3 DNA only is kept here, 33 bases in frame from base 1. On this clone: Its antigen is currently not known. No clone much larger than this one lies a single base away; base qualities are absent.

Library generation was performed with the immunoSEQ multiplex PCR assay. For the multiplex PCR, a mixture combining 60 forward primers for TCR Vbeta segments and 13 reverse primers for TCR Jbeta segments was used. The CDR3 region of rearranged TCR beta genes was amplified from genomic DNA with a multiplex PCR assay. The Illumina HiSeq System was used to sequence the amplified TCR beta libraries as 87-base-pair reads. From the authors' description of their analysis: A later analysis counted some 74 million unique TCR beta chains across the 666 repertoires, and around 12 million of these chains were shared by at least two donors. Raw reads were error-corrected and collapsed into unique sequences by a nearest-neighbor algorithm in which closely related sequences were merged to remove PCR and sequencing errors. V, D and J gene segments were assigned by aligning CDR3 sequences to IMGT reference sequences. Each retained sequence needed at least a six-nucleotide match to both a V gene segment and a J gene segment. Rearrangements were called productive when the CDR3 lacked stop codons and stayed in frame with V and J; all others were non-productive. CDR3 was defined by IMGT convention, running from the second conserved V-encoded cysteine to the conserved J-encoded phenylalanine. The earlier analysis of 587 of the donors excluded sequences that lacked an unambiguous match to a single V gene segment. An earlier analysis of 500 to 700 of the donors classified V segments as functional when productive rearrangements were above 56.7% and as segregating when the standard deviation between donors was above 5%. A statistical classification framework was built to diagnose cytomegalovirus status from the catalog of TCR beta chain sequences. In a later analysis, TCR nucleotide sequences were compared against IMGT/GENE-DB human TR gene sequences so that V and J genes could be assigned. Using the TCRdist pipeline, a later analysis assigned CDR3 sequences along with most-parsimonious VDJ recombination scenarios. In a later analysis, every TCR beta chain was defined by the combination of its CDR3 amino acid sequence and its V-gene family, and reads without a unique V-gene family were dropped. A later analysis removed 550 to 650 highly shared, low-generation-probability nucleotide sequences to deal with suspected cross-contamination and a sequencing artifact. In a later analysis, a clonal expansion index for each public chain was calculated from normalized within-repertoire ranks of inferred template counts. In a later analysis, generation probabilities were computed using a VDJ recombination model fitted to out-of-frame rearrangements, and the results were checked against IGoR. In a later analysis, TCR-TCR, TCR-HLA and TCR-CMV co-occurrence was scored with hypergeometric tests, and a repertoire-size bias correction was applied to TCR pairs. False discovery rates were estimated in a later analysis by permuting HLA or CMV assignments 20 times. In a later analysis, co-occurring TCRs were grouped using DBSCAN, and TCRdist sequence similarity was added for clustering within HLA-allele-positive subsets. Co-occurrence clustering excluded repertoires with fewer than 30,000 or more than 120,000 public chains, plus five with anomalous nucleotide sharing. The table comes from immuneACCESS by way of TCRdb, which keeps in-frame sequences with V and J called. Part of the clones is missing from these tables; in studies checked, under half for an unresolved V gene and the rest for unknown reasons. That table furnishes V, J and clone size, whereas the DNA furnished D and trimming. This sample gives some 100,000 clones in total; more than 65% of them show up just once. Of the sample, about 4% falls within the top ten clones.

The clonotype was recovered from a woman aged 45-59 years in good health and CMV-seropositive. The rearranged segments are TRBV4-1 and TRBJ2-2, with the D gene call left open. The sequencing sample was made of PBMCs. The CDR3 reads as follows: CASSLAGELFF. The sequenced DNA is TGCGCCAGCAGCCTCGCCGGGGAGCTGTTTTTT.